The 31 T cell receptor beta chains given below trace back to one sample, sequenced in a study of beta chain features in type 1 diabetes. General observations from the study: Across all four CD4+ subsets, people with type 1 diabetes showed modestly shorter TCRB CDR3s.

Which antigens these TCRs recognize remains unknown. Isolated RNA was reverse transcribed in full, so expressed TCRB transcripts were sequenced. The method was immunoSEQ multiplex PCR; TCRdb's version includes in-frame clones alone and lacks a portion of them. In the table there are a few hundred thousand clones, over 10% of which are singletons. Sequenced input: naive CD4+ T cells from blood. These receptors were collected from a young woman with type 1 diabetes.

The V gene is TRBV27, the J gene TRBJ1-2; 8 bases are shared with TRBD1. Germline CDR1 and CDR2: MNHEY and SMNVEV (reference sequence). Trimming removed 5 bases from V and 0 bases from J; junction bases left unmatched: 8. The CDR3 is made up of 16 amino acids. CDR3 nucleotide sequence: TGTGCCAGCAGTCCAGGACAGGGAAGGGCTAACTATGGCTACACCTTC. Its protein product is CASSPGQGRANYGYTF.

CDR3 bases: TGTGCCAGCCGTCCGCTAGCTTTTTACGAGCAGTACTTC. Translating gives CASRPLAFYEQYF. V is TRBV28 and J is TRBJ2-7; tentative D call: TRBD2 (5 bases). Germline V gene sequence: CDR1 MDHEN, CDR2 SYDVKM. Trimming removed 8 bases from V and 4 bases from J, with 15 bases in between. The CDR3 is 13 residues long.

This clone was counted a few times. The CDR3 coding sequence is TGTGCCTGGAGTGTCGGGGGGGCCCTTTTCGGGGAGCTGTTTTTT. The encoded protein is CAWSVGGALFGELFF. The genes are TRBV30 and TRBJ2-2; 8 positions agree with TRBD2. V lost 0 bases, J lost 7 bases, and 7 bases stayed unmatched. Per the germline V gene, CDR1 is GTSNPN and CDR2 is SVGIG (reference sequence). This CDR3 region has 15 residues.

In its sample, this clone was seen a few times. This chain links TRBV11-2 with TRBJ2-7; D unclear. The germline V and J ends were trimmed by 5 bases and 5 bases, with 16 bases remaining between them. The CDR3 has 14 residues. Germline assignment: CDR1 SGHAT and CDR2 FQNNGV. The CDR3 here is CASSRASGFNEQYF. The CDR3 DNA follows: TGTGCCAGCAGCCGAGCTTCCGGGTTTAACGAGCAGTACTTC.

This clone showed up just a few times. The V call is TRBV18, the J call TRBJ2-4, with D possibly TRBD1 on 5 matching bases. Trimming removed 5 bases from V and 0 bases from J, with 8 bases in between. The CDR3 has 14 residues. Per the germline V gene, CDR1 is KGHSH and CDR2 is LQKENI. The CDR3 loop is CASSTGVAKNIQYF. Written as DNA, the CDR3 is TGTGCCAGCTCAACAGGAGTAGCCAAAAACATTCAGTACTTC.

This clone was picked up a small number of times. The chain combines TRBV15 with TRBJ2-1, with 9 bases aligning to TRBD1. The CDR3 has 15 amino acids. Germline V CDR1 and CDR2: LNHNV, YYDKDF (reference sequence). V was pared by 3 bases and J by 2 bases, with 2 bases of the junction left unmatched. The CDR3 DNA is TGTGCCACCAGCAGCCGGGACAGGGCCTACAATGAGCAGTTCTTC. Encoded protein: CATSSRDRAYNEQFF.

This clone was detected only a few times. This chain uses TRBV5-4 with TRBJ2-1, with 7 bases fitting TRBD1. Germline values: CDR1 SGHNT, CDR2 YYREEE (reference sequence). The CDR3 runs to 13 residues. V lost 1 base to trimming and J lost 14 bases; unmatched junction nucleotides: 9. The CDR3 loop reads CASSLRGGEEEFF. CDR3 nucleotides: TGTGCCAGCAGCTTGAGAGGGGGCGAAGAAGAGTTCTTC.

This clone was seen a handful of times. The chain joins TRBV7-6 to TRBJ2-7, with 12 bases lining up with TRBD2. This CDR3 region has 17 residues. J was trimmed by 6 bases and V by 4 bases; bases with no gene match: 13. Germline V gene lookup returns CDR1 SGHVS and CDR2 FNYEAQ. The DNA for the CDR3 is TGTGCCAGCAGCTCCATGACACCTAGCGGGAGGGAGGCCGAGCAGTACTTC. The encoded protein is CASSSMTPSGREAEQYF.

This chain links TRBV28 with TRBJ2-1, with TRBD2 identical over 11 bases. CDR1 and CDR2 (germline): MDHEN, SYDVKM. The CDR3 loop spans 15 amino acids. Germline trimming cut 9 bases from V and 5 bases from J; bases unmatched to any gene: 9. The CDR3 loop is CASIEGLAEDNEQFF. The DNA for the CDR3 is TGTGCCAGTATCGAGGGACTAGCGGAGGACAATGAGCAGTTCTTC.

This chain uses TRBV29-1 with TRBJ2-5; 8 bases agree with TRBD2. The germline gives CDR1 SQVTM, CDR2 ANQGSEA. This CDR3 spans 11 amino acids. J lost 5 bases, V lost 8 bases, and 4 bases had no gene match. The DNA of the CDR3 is TGCAGCTCGGGAGGGCCGGAGACCCAGTACTTC. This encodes CSSGGPETQYF.

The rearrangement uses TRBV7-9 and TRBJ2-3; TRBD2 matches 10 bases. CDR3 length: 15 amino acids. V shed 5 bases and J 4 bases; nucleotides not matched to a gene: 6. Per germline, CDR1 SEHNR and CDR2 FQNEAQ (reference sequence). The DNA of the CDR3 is TGTGCCAGCAGCCCAAGCGGGGGGGCCCCAGATACGCAGTATTTT. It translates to CASSPSGGAPDTQYF. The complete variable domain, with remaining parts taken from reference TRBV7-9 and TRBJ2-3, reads DTGVSQNPRHKITKRGQNVTFRCDPISEHNRLYWYRQTLGQGPEFLTYFQNEAQLEKSRLLSDRFSAERPKGSFSTLEIQRTEQGDSAMYLCASSPSGGAPDTQYFGPGTRLTVL.

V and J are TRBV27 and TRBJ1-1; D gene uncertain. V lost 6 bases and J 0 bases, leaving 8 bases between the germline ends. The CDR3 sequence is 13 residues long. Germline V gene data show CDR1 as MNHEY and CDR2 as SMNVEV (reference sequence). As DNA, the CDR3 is TGTGCCAGCAGCCTTACAGTGAACACTGAAGCTTTCTTT. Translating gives CASSLTVNTEAFF.

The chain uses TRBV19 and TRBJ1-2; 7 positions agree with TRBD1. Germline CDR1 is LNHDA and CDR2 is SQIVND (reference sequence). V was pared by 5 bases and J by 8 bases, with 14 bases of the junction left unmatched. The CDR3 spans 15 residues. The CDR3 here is CASSFAGTAAEGYTF. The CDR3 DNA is TGTGCCAGTAGTTTCGCCGGGACAGCAGCGGAAGGCTACACCTTC.

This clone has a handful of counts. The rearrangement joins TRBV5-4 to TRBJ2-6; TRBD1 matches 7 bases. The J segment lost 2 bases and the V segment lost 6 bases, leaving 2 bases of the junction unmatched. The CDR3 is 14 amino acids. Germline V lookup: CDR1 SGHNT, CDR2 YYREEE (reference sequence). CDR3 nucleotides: TGTGCCAGCAACACAGGGGCTGGGGCCAACGTCCTGACTTTC. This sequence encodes CASNTGAGANVLTF.

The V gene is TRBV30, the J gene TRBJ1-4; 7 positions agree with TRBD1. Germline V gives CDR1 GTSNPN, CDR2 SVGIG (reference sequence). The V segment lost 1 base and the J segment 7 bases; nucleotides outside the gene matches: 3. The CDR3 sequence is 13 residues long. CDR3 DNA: TGTGCCTGGAGTGCCGGACAGGCTGAAAAACTGTTTTTT. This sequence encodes CAWSAGQAEKLFF.

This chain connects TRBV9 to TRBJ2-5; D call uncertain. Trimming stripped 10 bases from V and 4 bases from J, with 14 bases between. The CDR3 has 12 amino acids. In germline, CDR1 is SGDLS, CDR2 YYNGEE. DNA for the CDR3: TGTGCCCTCTGGGCGAGCAGAGAGACCCAGTACTTC. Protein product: CALWASRETQYF.

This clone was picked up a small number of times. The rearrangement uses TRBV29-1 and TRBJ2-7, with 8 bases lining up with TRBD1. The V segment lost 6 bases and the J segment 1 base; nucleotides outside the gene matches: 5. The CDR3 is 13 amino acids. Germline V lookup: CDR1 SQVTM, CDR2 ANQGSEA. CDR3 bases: TGCAGCGTCCGGACAGGGACTTCCTACGAGCAGTACTTC. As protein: CSVRTGTSYEQYF.

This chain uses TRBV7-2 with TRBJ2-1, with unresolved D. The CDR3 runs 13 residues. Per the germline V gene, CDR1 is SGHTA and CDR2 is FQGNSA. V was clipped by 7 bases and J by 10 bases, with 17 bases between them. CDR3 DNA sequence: TGTGCCAGCACCCTCCAAGCTTTCGGGGAGCAGTTCTTC. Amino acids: CASTLQAFGEQFF.

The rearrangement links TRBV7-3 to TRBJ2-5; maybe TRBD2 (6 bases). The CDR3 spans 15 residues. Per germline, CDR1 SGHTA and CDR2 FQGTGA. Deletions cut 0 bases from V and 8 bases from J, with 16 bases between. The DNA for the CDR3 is TGTGCCAGCAGCTTAACCGGCGGGAATTCAGAAACCCAGTACTTC. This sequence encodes CASSLTGGNSETQYF.

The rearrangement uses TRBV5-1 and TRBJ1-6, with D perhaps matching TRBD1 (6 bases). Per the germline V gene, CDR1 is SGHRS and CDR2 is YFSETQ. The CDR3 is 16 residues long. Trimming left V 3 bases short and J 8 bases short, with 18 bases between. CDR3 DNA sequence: TGCGCCAGCAGCTGGGGGCCGCGGATTGTGGATTCACCCCTCCACTTT. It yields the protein CASSWGPRIVDSPLHF.

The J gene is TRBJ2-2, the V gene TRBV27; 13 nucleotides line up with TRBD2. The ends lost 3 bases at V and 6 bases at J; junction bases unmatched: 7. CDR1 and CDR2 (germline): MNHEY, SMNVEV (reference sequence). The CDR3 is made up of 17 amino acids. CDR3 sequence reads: CASSFAPGLAGPGELFF. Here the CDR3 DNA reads TGTGCCAGCAGTTTTGCCCCGGGACTAGCGGGGCCCGGGGAGCTGTTTTTT.

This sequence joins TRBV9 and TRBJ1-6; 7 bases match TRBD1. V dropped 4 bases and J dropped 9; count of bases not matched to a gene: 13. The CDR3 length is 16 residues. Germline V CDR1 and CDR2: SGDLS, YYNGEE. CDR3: CASSPNTGTAGSPLHF. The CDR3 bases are TGTGCCAGCAGCCCGAATACCGGGACAGCAGGTTCACCCCTCCACTTT. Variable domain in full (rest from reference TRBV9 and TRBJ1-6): DSGVTQTPKHLITATGQRVTLRCSPRSGDLSVYWYQQSLDQGLQFLIQYYNGEERAKGNILERFSAQQFPDLHSELNLSSLELGDSALYFCASSPNTGTAGSPLHFGNGTRLTVT.

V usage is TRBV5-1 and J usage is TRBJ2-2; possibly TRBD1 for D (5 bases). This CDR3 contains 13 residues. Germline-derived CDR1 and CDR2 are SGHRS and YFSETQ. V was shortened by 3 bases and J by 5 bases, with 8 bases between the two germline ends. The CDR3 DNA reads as TGCGCCAGCAGCTCCAGGGAAACCGGGGAGCTGTTTTTT. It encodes CASSSRETGELFF.

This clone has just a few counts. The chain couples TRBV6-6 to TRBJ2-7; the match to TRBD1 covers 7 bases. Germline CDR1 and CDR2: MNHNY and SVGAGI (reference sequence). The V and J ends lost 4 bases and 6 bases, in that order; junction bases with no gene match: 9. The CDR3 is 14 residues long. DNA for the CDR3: TGTGCCAGCAGTTTACAGGGGTCCCCGGTCGAGCAGTACTTC. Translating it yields CASSLQGSPVEQYF.

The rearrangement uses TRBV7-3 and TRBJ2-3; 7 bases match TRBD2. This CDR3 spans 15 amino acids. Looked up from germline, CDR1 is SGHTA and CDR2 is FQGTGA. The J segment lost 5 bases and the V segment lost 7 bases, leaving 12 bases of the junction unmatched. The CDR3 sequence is CASKVSGKGRDTQYF. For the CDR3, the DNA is TGTGCCAGCAAGGTCAGCGGGAAGGGGAGAGATACGCAGTATTTT.

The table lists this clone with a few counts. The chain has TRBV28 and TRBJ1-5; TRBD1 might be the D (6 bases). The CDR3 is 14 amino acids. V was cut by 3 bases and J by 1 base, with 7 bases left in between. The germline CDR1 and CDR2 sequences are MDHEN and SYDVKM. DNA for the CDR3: TGTGCCAGCAGTTTTACAGGGAGCAATCAGCCCCAGCATTTT. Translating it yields CASSFTGSNQPQHF.

CDR3: CASSSPGQSSYNEQFF. The DNA of the CDR3 is TGTGCCAGCAGCTCGCCGGGACAGAGCTCCTACAATGAGCAGTTCTTC. The chain is built from TRBV7-2 and TRBJ2-1; 7 positions agree with TRBD1. Germline V gives CDR1 SGHTA, CDR2 FQGNSA. Trimming removed 4 bases from V and 0 bases from J; junction bases left unmatched: 6. This CDR3 has 16 residues.

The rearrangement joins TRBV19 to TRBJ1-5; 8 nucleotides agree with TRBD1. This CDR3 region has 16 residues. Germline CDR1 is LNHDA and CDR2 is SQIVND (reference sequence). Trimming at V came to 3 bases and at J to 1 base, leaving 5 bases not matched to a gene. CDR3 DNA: TGTGCCAGTAGTATCACCAGGGGGCTCAGCAATCAGCCCCAGCATTTT. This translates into CASSITRGLSNQPQHF.

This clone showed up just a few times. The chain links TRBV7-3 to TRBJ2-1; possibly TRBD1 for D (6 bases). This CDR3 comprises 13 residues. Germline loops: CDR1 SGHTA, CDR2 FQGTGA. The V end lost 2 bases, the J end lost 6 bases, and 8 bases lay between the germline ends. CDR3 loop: CASSLAGVNEQFF. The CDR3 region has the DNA TGTGCCAGCAGCTTAGCAGGGGTCAATGAGCAGTTCTTC.

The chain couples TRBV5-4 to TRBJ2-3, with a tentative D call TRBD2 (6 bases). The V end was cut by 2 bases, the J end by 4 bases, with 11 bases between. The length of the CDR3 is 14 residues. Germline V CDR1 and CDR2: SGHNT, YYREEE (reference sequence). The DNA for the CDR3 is TGTGCCAGCAGCTTTAGGGAGGATTCAGATACGCAGTATTTT. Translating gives CASSFREDSDTQYF.

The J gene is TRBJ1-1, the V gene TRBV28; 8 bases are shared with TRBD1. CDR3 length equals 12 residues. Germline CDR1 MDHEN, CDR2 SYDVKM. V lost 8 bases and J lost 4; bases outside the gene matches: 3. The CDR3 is CASLTGGTEAFF. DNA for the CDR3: TGTGCCAGCCTCACAGGGGGCACTGAAGCTTTCTTT.